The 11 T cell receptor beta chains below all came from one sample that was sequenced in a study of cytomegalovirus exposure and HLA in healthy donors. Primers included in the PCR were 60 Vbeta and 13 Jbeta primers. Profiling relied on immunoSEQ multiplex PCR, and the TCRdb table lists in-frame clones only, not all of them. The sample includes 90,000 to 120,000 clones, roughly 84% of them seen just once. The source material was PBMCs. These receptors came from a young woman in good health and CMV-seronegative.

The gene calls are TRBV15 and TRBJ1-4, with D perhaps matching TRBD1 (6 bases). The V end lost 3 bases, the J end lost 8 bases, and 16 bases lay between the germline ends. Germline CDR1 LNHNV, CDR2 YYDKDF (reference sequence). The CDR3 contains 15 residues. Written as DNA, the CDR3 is TGTGCCACCAGCAGTGGCGGGAGGGGGGTCGAAAAACTGTTTTTT. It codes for CATSSGGRGVEKLFF.

The CDR3 loop is CASSLNRWGGRYEQYF. The CDR3 bases are TGTGCCAGCAGTTTAAATAGGTGGGGGGGCCGCTACGAGCAGTACTTC. The genes are TRBV28 and TRBJ2-7, with D perhaps matching TRBD2 (7 bases). Germline values: CDR1 MDHEN, CDR2 SYDVKM. The CDR3 has 16 residues. The V end was cut by 2 bases, the J end by 3 bases, with 17 bases between.

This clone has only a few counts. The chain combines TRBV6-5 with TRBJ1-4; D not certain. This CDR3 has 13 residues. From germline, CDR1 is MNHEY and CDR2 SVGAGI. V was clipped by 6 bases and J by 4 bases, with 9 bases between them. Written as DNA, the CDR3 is TGTGCCAGCAGAGGAAACAGTAATGAAAAACTGTTTTTT. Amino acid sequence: CASRGNSNEKLFF.

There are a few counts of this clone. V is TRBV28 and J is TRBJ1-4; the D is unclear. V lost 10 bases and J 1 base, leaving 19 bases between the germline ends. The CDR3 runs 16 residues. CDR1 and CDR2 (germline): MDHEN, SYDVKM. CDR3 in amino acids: CATTNARIGTNEKLFF. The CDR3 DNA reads TGTGCCACAACAAACGCTAGAATAGGAACTAATGAAAAACTGTTTTTT.

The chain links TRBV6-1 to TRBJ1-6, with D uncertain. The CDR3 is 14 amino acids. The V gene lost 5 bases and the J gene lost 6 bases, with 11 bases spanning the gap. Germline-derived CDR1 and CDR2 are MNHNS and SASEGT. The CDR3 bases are TGTGCCAGCAGTTTCGCAGGAAGTAATTCACCCCTCCACTTT. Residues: CASSFAGSNSPLHF.

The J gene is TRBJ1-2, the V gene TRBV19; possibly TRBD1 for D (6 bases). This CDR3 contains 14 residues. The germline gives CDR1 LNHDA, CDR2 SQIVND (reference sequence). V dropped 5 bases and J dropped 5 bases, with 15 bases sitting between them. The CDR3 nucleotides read TGTGCCAGTAGTCCTTACCGGGACATGTATGGCTACACCTTC. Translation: CASSPYRDMYGYTF.

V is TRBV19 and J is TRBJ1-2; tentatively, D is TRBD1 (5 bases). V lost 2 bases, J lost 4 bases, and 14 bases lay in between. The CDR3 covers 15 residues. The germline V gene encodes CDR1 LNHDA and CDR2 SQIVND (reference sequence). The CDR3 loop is CASSIKGTLPYGYTF. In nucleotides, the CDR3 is TGTGCCAGTAGTATAAAGGGGACTTTACCCTATGGCTACACCTTC.

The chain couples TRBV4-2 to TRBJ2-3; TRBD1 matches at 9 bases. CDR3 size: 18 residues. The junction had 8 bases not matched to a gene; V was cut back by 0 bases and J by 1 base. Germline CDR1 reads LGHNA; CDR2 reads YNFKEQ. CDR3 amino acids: CASSQDPDRGGGTDTQYF. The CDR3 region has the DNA TGTGCCAGCAGCCAAGACCCGGACAGGGGCGGGGGCACAGATACGCAGTATTTT.

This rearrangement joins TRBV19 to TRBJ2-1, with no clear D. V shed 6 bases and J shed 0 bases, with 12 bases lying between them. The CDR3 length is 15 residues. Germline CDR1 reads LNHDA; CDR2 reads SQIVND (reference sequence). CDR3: CASSSPESSYNEQFF. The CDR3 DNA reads TGTGCCAGTAGCAGCCCGGAGAGCTCCTACAATGAGCAGTTCTTC.

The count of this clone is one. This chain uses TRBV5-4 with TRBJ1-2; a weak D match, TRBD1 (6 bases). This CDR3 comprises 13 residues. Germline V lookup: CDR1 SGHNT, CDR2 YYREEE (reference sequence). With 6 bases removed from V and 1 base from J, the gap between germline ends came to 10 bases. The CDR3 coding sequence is TGTGCCAGCACTGACAGGATTAACTATGGCTACACCTTC. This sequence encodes CASTDRINYGYTF.

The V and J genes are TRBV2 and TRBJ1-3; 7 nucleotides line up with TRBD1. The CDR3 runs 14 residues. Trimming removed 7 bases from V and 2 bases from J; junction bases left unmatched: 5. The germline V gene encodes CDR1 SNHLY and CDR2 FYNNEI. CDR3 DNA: TGTGCCAGCACCCTCAGGGGGGCTGGAAACACCATATATTTT. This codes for CASTLRGAGNTIYF.